This TCR beta chain is drawn from a study of shared clonotypes between healthy human individuals (dated by TCRdb to the early 2020s). Context from the whole study: A couple of women and a few men aged 18 to 49 years were included in the cohort. For each donor, three plates each were used for CD4 naive and CD4 memory, two plates were used for CD8 naive, and one plate was used for CD8 memory. To estimate repertoire size and how much clonotype sharing occurs between individuals, the study deeply sequenced the blood TCR repertoires of five healthy adults. To increase sequencing depth and limit assay-specific biases, TCR repertoire library preparation and sequencing were carried out by different laboratories using diverse techniques. Leukapheresis yielded between about 0.85 and 10 billion PBMCs per donor.

Using the deep immunoSEQ assay, multiplex PCR amplified TCR CDR3 regions from genomic DNA. Extracted genomic DNA from each cell subset was spread evenly across all wells of several immunoSEQ 96-well plates, with each plate serving as a replicate. For sorted subsets, about 220 ng of genomic DNA, equivalent to 25,000 to 35,000 T cell genomes, went into each replicate PCR. The purified libraries were quantified using a Qubit 3.0 fluorometer, sized with a Bioanalyzer 2100, and then quantified again using the KAPA Library Quantification kit. Each immunoSEQ 96-well plate was sequenced on its own single-read 150-cycle Illumina NextSeq 550 flow cell. Processing in the source paper ran as follows. Because only junctional sequences without quality scores were contained in the immunoSEQ output, filtering matching that applied to full-length reads could not be performed. To assign V/J genes and CDR3, sequences were annotated against IMGT germline references using PyIR, a Python wrapper for IgBLAST v1.9. Reads with weak V/J assignments (E-value above 1e-6), missing CDR3, stop codons, out-of-frame junctions, or ambiguous translated residues were removed. V3J clonotypes were defined as sequences sharing the same inferred V gene, J gene, and CDR3 amino acid sequence. Percentage overlap between repertoires was calculated by dividing the number of shared unique clonotypes by the size of the smaller repertoire. Richness of each repertoire was evaluated using RTK rarefaction, the Chao1 estimator, and Recon v2.1 estimates of unobserved clonotypes. For all TCRbeta clonotypes obtained by the gDNA method from a handful of donors, generation probabilities were computed with OLGA. TCRdb limited this immuneACCESS table to in-frame rearrangements with V and J called. A share of clones is missing; checked studies link under half to unresolved V genes, and the rest is unexplained. V and J calls and clone size are as listed in that table; D and trimming were resolved from the DNA. The sample records about 820,000 clones, 80% to 95% of which are singletons. Around 24% of the sample is taken by the ten largest.

Study-level results and caveats: Roughly 5% of naive CD4, approximately 3.7% of naive CD8, approximately 2.2% of memory CD4, and around 0.4% of memory CD8 clonotypes were shared across a handful of donors. Estimated clonotype richness was generally larger for naive than for memory subsets. Clonotypes shared by all four sorted-subset donors showed higher generation probabilities than non-shared clonotypes. The genetic and exposure-history diversity represented was limited by the small number of donors. Even with the large sequencing depth, rarefaction of the sorted-subset datasets indicated that sequencing was incomplete. Pairwise subsampling indicated that sequencing depth was expected to affect the degree of clonotype sharing among donors. Sampling was restricted to blood, and TCR repertoires in tissue are likely to differ from TCR repertoires in blood.

For the CD8 naive samples, CD45RO-negative cells were positively selected for CCR7, yielding a CD45RA+CCR7+ population from which TemRA cells were excluded. Healthy HIV-negative adults with no recently reported acute infections or vaccinations were included as donors. All donors were Caucasian adults living in Nashville, Tennessee, USA. After blood collection by leukapheresis, PBMCs were isolated using Ficoll-Histopaque density gradient centrifugation and then cryopreserved in the vapor phase of liquid nitrogen. Analytical flow cytometry was used to check the purity and quantity of every magnetically sorted T cell population. Each sorted fraction had its genomic DNA isolated and then quantified by UV absorbance on a Nanodrop 2000c. To note about this clone: There is no known antigen for this receptor. No much larger clone exists at a distance of one base, and base qualities are not known.

The source is a man between 25 and 39 years old in good health. The specimen sequenced was naive CD8+ T cells sorted from blood. Reading the label with the study, this specimen's cell subset or site is: CD45RA+CCR7+.

Here the CDR3 is given as CASSFPSGTSGRQEQFF. The DNA sequence is given as TGTGCCAGCAGCTTTCCCTCCGGGACTAGCGGGAGGCAGGAGCAGTTCTTC. The chain employs TRBV11-2 and TRBJ2-1; 15 bases in the middle match TRBD2. In the germline V gene, CDR1 corresponds to SGHAT and CDR2 to FQNNGV. For this chain, trimming is 3 bases at the V end and 10 bases at the J end, and the number of junction bases without a gene match is 10. The CDR3 holds 17 amino acids from the cysteine to the phenylalanine. The entry retains the CDR3 DNA only, 51 bases that are in frame from base 1.